This entry is about one TCR beta chain. Only in-frame clones appear in the TCRdb table, and some are missing; sequencing was by immunoSEQ multiplex PCR. The data show 2,500,000 or so clones, around 90% seen once. The data were taken from a study of shared clonotypes between healthy human individuals. Study context: With ages of 18 to 49, the donors were a couple of women and three men. Used for every donor were three CD4 naive, three CD4 memory, two CD8 naive and one CD8 memory plate.

The receptor's source is a man between 18 and 29 years old in good health. Some clones in this sample may be carry-over from other donors' samples. Sequenced sample: naive CD4+ T cells from PBMCs. Subset noted: CD45RA+ positively selected.

Written as DNA, the CDR3 is TGTGCCAGCAGCCCTCGGGACAGGGGGAAAATTTACACTGAAGCTTTCTTT. It codes for CASSPRDRGKIYTEAFF. The chain carries TRBV11-2 and TRBJ1-1; 11 bases map to TRBD1. The CDR3 extends over 17 amino acids. Germline assignment: CDR1 SGHAT and CDR2 FQNNGV. V trimming: 5 bases; J trimming: 3 bases; junction bases outside the gene matches: 11.